A selection of T cell receptor beta chains follows, all from one sample in a study of blood T cell repertoires in COVID-19. Generated by immunoSEQ multiplex PCR, the TCRdb table keeps only in-frame clones and is missing some. In the table there are 40,000 or so clones, around 90% of which are singletons. What was sequenced was peripheral blood. The source of these receptors is a human donor in a cohort sampled during active COVID-19. The CDR3 runs from the conserved cysteine through the conserved F or W. A D gene is named only where the DNA matches it firmly. Some rows have no size entry. The others give once, few or many, or a class for an expanded clone.

size: .
D: .
length: 16
J: TRBJ2-7
V: TRBV23-1
DNA: TGCGCCAGCAGTCAATCAGCATCCCCTATTTCCTGGGAGCAGTACTTC
CDR3: CASSQSASPISWEQYF

size: .
D: TRBD2
length: 17
J: TRBJ2-7
V: TRBV19
DNA: TGTGCCAGTAGTATATTGCCACTAGCGGGGGTTTCCTACGAGCAGTACTTC
CDR3: CASSILPLAGVSYEQYF

size: .
D: .
length: 16
J: TRBJ2-7
V: TRBV4-2
DNA: TGTGCCAGCAGCCAAGAACTAGTGGTGCCGTCCTACGAGCAGTACTTC
CDR3: CASSQELVVPSYEQYF

size: few
D: TRBD1
length: 14
J: TRBJ1-2
V: TRBV3-1/TRBV3-2
DNA: TGTGCCAGCAGCCAAAAGGGACAGAACTATGGCTACACCTTC
CDR3: CASSQKGQNYGYTF

size: once
D: .
length: 14
J: TRBJ1-2
V: TRBV5-8
DNA: TGTGCCAGCAGCCCCCGGACAAGACAGTATGGCTACACCTTC
CDR3: CASSPRTRQYGYTF

size: .
D: .
length: 15
J: TRBJ1-3
V: TRBV27
DNA: TGTGCCAGCAGTTTCCAGGGGCTGGCTGGAAACACCATATATTTT
CDR3: CASSFQGLAGNTIYF

size: .
D: TRBD1
length: 14
J: TRBJ2-2
V: TRBV5-1
DNA: TGCGCCAGCAGCCCCCGGACAGGGACCGGGGAGCTGTTTTTT
CDR3: CASSPRTGTGELFF

size: .
D: .
length: 16
J: TRBJ1-1
V: TRBV5-6
DNA: TGTGCCAGCAGCAGCTACGGCCAGGGCGTCGAACAGAGAGCTTTCTTT
CDR3: CASSSYGQGVEQRAFF

size: once
D: .
length: 15
J: TRBJ1-2
V: TRBV7-2
DNA: TGTGCCAGCAGCTTAGACGGAGACAGCCCCTATGGCTACACCTTC
CDR3: CASSLDGDSPYGYTF

size: .
D: TRBD1
length: 16
J: TRBJ1-2
V: TRBV30
DNA: TGTGCCTGGAGTGTCAACAGGGGTTCGAGGGAGGATGGCTACACCTTC
CDR3: CAWSVNRGSREDGYTF

size: .
D: .
length: 15
J: TRBJ1-5
V: TRBV6-2/TRBV6-3
DNA: TGTGCCAGCAGTTACCAGGCAGGGGAGTACCAGCCCCAGCATTTT
CDR3: CASSYQAGEYQPQHF

size: once
D: TRBD1
length: 15
J: TRBJ2-7
V: TRBV6-5
DNA: TGTGCCAGCAGGCTTAGGGGACAGCTATCCTACGAGCAGTACTTC
CDR3: CASRLRGQLSYEQYF

size: .
D: .
length: 13
J: TRBJ1-2
V: TRBV3-1/TRBV3-2
DNA: TGTGCCAGCAGCCAAGGCATTCGACAGGGCTACACCTTC
CDR3: CASSQGIRQGYTF

size: .
D: .
length: 11
J: TRBJ1-2
V: TRBV5-6
DNA: TGTGCCAGCAGCCTGAGGGGGGGCTACACCTTC
CDR3: CASSLRGGYTF

size: .
D: TRBD1
length: 14
J: TRBJ1-6
V: TRBV25-1
DNA: TGTGCCAGCAGTGCGGGACAGGGGTATTCACCCCTCCACTTT
CDR3: CASSAGQGYSPLHF

size: few
D: TRBD1
length: 14
J: TRBJ1-6
V: TRBV6-6
DNA: TGTGCCAGCAGGCGACAGGGGACGAATTCACCCCTCCACTTT
CDR3: CASRRQGTNSPLHF

size: .
D: .
length: 17
J: TRBJ1-5
V: TRBV6-1
DNA: TGTGCCAGCAGTGAAATTCGCGATCCTATGGGCAATCAGCCCCAGCATTTT
CDR3: CASSEIRDPMGNQPQHF

size: .
D: TRBD2
length: 19
J: TRBJ2-1
V: TRBV6-2/TRBV6-3
DNA: TGTGCCAGCAGTTACTGGCGAGCGGGGGGGCAGAGCTCCTACAATGAGCAGTTCTTC
CDR3: CASSYWRAGGQSSYNEQFF

size: .
D: TRBD1
length: 15
J: TRBJ1-6
V: TRBV4-1
DNA: TGCGCCAGCAGCCACCTCCGGGACAGGGGGTCACCCCTCCACTTT
CDR3: CASSHLRDRGSPLHF

size: .
D: TRBD1
length: 14
J: TRBJ1-4
V: TRBV7-8
DNA: TGTGCCAGCAGCTGGGGAACAGGGGCTGAAAAACTGTTTTTT
CDR3: CASSWGTGAEKLFF